These 3 T cell receptor beta chains came from one sample sequenced in a study of cytomegalovirus exposure and HLA in healthy donors. Generated by immunoSEQ multiplex PCR, the TCRdb table keeps only in-frame clones and is missing some. This table holds about 100,000 clones, 90% to 96% found once. Sequencing input: PBMCs. Every receptor here comes from a woman aged 18-29 years in good health and CMV-seronegative.

The rearrangement joins TRBV5-4 to TRBJ1-1, with 8 bases identical to TRBD1. This CDR3 comprises 14 residues. The ends lost 5 bases at V and 4 bases at J; junction bases unmatched: 7. CDR1 and CDR2 (germline): SGHNT, YYREEE (reference sequence). The CDR3 region has the DNA TGTGCCAGCAGTAGGACAGGGTGGAGCACTGAAGCTTTCTTT. It translates to CASSRTGWSTEAFF.

The genes are TRBV9 and TRBJ1-2; TRBD1 matches 7 bases. The germline V gene has CDR1 SGDLS and CDR2 YYNGEE. The CDR3 length is 18 residues. V shed 0 bases, J shed 1 base, and the junction held 12 bases outside the gene matches. CDR3 region: CASSVGNRDRDNNYGYTF. The DNA of the CDR3 is TGTGCCAGCAGCGTAGGGAACCGGGACAGAGACAATAACTATGGCTACACCTTC.

Comments on this clone: Its ends do not fully match the called genes, so a read error is possible. This sample also contains other DNA sequences that code for the same CDR3. CDR3 in DNA: TGTGCCAGCAGCTTGTTGACAGGGGTTGAGACCCAGTACTTC. It yields the protein CASSLLTGVETQYF. This rearrangement joins TRBV5-1 to TRBJ2-5; 8 bases agree with TRBD1. The germline gives CDR1 SGHRS, CDR2 YFSETQ. The CDR3 is made up of 14 amino acids. Full variable domain (missing parts from reference TRBV5-1 and TRBJ2-5): KAGVTQTPRYLIKTRGQQVTLSCSPISGHRSVSWYQQTPGQGLQFLFEYFSETQRNKGNFPGRFSGRQFSNSRSEMNVSTLELGDSALYLCASSLLTGVETQYFGPGTRLLVL.